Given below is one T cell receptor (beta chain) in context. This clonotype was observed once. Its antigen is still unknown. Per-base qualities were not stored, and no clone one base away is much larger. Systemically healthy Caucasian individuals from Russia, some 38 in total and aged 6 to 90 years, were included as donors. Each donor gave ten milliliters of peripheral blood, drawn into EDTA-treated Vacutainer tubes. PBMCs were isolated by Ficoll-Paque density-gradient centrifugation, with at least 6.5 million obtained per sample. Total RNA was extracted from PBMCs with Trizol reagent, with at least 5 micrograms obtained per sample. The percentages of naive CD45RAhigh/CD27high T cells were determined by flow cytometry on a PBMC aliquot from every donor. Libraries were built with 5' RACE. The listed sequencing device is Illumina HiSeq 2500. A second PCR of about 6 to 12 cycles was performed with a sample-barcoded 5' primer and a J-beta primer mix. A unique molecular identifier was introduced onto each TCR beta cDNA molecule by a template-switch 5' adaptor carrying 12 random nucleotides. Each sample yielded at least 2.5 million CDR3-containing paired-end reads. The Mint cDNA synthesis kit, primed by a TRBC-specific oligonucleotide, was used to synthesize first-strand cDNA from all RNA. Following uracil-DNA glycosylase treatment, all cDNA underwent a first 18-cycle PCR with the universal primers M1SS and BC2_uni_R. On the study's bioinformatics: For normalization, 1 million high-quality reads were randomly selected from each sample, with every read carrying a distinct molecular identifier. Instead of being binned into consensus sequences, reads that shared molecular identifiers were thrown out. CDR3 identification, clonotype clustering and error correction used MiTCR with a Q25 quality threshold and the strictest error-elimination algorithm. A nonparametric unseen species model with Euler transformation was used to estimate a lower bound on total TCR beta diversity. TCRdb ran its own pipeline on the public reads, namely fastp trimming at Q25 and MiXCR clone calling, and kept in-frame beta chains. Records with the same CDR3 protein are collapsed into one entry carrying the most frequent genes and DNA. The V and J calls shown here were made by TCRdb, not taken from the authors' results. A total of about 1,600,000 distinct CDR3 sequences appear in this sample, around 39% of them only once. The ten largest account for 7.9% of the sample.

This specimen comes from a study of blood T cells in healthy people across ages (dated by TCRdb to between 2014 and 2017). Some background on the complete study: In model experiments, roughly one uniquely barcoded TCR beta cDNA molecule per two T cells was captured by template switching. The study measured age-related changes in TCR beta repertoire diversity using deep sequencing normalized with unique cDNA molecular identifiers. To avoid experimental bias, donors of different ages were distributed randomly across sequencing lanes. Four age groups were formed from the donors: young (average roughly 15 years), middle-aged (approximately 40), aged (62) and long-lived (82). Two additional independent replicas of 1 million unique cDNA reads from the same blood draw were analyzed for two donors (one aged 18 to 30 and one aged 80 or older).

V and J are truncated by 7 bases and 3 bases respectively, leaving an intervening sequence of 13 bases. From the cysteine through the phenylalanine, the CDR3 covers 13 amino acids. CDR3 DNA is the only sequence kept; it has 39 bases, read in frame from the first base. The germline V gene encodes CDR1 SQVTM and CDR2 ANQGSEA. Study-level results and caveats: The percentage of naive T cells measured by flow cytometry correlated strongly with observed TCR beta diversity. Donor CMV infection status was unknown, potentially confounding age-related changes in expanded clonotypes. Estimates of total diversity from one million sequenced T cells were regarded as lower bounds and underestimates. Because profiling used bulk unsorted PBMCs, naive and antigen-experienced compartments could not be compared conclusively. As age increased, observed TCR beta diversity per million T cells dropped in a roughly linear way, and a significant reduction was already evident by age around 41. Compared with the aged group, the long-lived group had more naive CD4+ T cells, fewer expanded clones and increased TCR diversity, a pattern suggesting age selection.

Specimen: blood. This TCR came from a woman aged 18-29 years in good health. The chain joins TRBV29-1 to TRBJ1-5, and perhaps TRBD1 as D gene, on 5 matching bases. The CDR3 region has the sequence CSAGPGANQPQHF. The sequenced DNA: TGCAGCGCTGGCCCCGGGGCCAATCAGCCCCAGCATTTT. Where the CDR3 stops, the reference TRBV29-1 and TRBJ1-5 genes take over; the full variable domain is SAVISQKPSRDICQRGTSLTIQCQVDSQVTMMFWYRQQPGQSLTLIATANQGSEATYESGFVIDKFPISRPNLTFSTLTVSNMSPEDSSIYLCSAGPGANQPQHFGDGTRLSIL.